Listed here are 32 T cell receptor beta chains from one sample, sequenced in a study of T-cell reconstitution after alpha-beta-depleted transplantation in children. Unique molecular identifiers tagged the TCRbeta library. Using its own MiXCR run on the PCR reads, TCRdb lists one record per CDR3 protein. The data contain roughly 220,000 distinct CDR3 sequences, 9.7% of them singletons. Material: PBMCs from the stem cell graft donor, obtained from the stem cell graft. The source is a human donor who donated a stem cell graft to a child with SCID.

This clonotype was seen ten or more times. This chain connects TRBV27 to TRBJ2-1, with D perhaps assigned TRBD1 or TRBD2 (5 bases each). V dropped 0 bases and J dropped 5 bases, with 11 bases sitting between them. CDR1 is MNHEY, CDR2 SMNVEV, per germline (reference sequence). The CDR3 extends over 15 amino acids. CDR3 protein: CASSLSGVVHNEQFF. The DNA for the CDR3 is TGTGCCAGCAGTTTATCGGGGGTTGTCCACAATGAGCAGTTCTTC.

This clonotype occurred many times. The J gene is TRBJ1-1, the V gene TRBV5-1; maybe TRBD1 (6 bases). Trimming stripped 3 bases from V and 4 bases from J, with 16 bases between. The CDR3 runs to 15 residues. The germline CDR1 and CDR2 sequences are SGHRS and YFSETQ. Here the CDR3 DNA reads TGCGCCAGCAGCTCTCCCAGGGGAGGGAGCACTGAAGCTTTCTTT. Translated, it gives CASSSPRGGSTEAFF.

This clonotype was counted only a few times. The chain has TRBV5-1 and TRBJ1-4; D may be TRBD1 (6 bases). The CDR3 is 13 residues long. Trimming removed 7 bases at V and 8 bases at J, with 15 bases between. Germline V gene lookup returns CDR1 SGHRS and CDR2 YFSETQ. The DNA of the CDR3 is TGCGCCAGCCAGATGGGGGGCGAAGAAAAACTGTTTTTT. It translates to CASQMGGEEKLFF.

This clonotype has at least ten counts. V usage is TRBV12-3 or TRBV12-4 and J usage is TRBJ2-2, with TRBD2 as a possible D gene (5 bases). The V and J ends lost 7 bases and 6 bases respectively, with 21 bases between them. This CDR3 has 16 residues. The DNA for the CDR3 is TGTGCCAGCAATGACCGACTACCAAGGCGGGCCGGGGAGCTGTTTTTT. Translating it yields CASNDRLPRRAGELFF.

In this sample, this clonotype turned up many times. The gene calls are TRBV12-3 or TRBV12-4 and TRBJ1-3, with D unresolved. There are 14 residues in the CDR3. V shed 8 bases and J shed 0 bases, with 11 bases lying between them. In DNA form, the CDR3 reads TGTGCCAGCGGACTGGTTACCTCTGGAAACACCATATATTTT. Protein: CASGLVTSGNTIYF.

V and J are TRBV30 and TRBJ2-3; 13 positions match TRBD2. Germline values: CDR1 GTSNPN, CDR2 SVGIG (reference sequence). Losses at the gene ends were 5 bases for V and 1 base for J; bases not matched to a gene: 0. The length of the CDR3 is 14 residues. The CDR3 nucleotides read TGTGCCTGGGGACTAGCGGGGGGCACAGATACGCAGTATTTT. Translation: CAWGLAGGTDTQYF. Based on the CDR3 plus reference TRBV30 and TRBJ2-3, the full variable domain is SQTIHQWPATLVQPVGSPLSLECTVEGTSNPNLYWYRQAAGRGLQLLFYSVGIGQISSEVPQNLSASRPQDRQFILSSKKLLLSDSGFYLCAWGLAGGTDTQYFGPGTRLTVL.

This chain links TRBV4-2 with TRBJ1-5, with D perhaps matching TRBD1 (5 bases). The germline V gene has CDR1 LGHNA and CDR2 YNFKEQ. Trimming removed 4 bases from V and 0 bases from J, with 19 bases in between. The CDR3 is 18 residues long. The CDR3 region has the DNA TGTGCCAGCAGCCCACATCGGGATAGCCAGGGTAGCAATCAGCCCCAGCATTTT. Translated, it gives CASSPHRDSQGSNQPQHF.

Many counts were recorded for this clonotype. The chain is built from TRBV20-1 and TRBJ1-4; D unresolved. The V gene lost 3 bases and the J gene lost 3 bases, with 11 bases spanning the gap. Germline assignment: CDR1 DFQATT and CDR2 SNEGSKA (reference sequence). The CDR3 spans 14 residues. The CDR3: CSASEVSANEKLFF. CDR3 in DNA: TGCAGTGCTAGCGAAGTGTCAGCTAATGAAAAACTGTTTTTT.

A note on this clonotype: One end of the junction varies from germline; a read error may be responsible. The V and J genes are TRBV12-3 or TRBV12-4 and TRBJ1-1, with D maybe TRBD1 (5 bases). This CDR3 spans 13 amino acids. CDR3 bases: TGTGCCAGCAGCACCTGGGGGTCGGCCGAAGCTATCTTT. Amino acid sequence: CASSTWGSAEAIF.

This clonotype was seen repeatedly, ten times or more. This chain links TRBV5-1 with TRBJ2-7; D gene unclear. V was pared by 1 base and J by 5 bases, with 10 bases between. The germline CDR1 and CDR2 sequences are SGHRS and YFSETQ. The CDR3 has 13 residues. The CDR3 here is CASSLWASHEQYF. Here the CDR3 DNA reads TGCGCCAGCAGCTTGTGGGCATCCCACGAGCAGTACTTC.

In this sample, this clonotype turned up a few times. The J gene is TRBJ1-5, the V gene TRBV6-1, with D unresolved. CDR3 length equals 13 residues. Germline CDR1 is MNHNS and CDR2 is SASEGT. Trimming cost V 6 bases and J 9 bases, with 15 bases left between them. The CDR3 is CASRSRAGGPQHF. CDR3 DNA: TGTGCCAGCAGATCCCGGGCGGGAGGGCCCCAGCATTTT.

This clonotype was seen at least ten times. The chain employs TRBV5-1 and TRBJ2-7; D possibly corresponds to TRBD2 (6 bases). The CDR3 is 18 amino acids. Germline CDR1 reads SGHRS; CDR2 reads YFSETQ. The V end was cut by 3 bases, the J end by 3 bases, with 25 bases between. CDR3 protein: CASSSQLYPGTGGYEQYF. For the CDR3, the DNA is TGCGCCAGCAGCTCCCAGTTATACCCCGGGACTGGAGGCTACGAGCAGTACTTC.

This clonotype was counted at least ten times. The CDR3 loop is CSARYPGADTQYF. The CDR3 DNA sequence: TGCAGTGCTAGATACCCAGGGGCAGATACGCAGTATTTT. V and J are TRBV20-1 and TRBJ2-3; a weak D match, TRBD1 (6 bases). Germline V lookup: CDR1 DFQATT, CDR2 SNEGSKA (reference sequence). This CDR3 region has 13 residues. Deletions cut 2 bases from V and 4 bases from J, with 10 bases between.

This clonotype was seen many times. The rearrangement joins TRBV29-1 to TRBJ2-1; D unclear. Germline CDR1 SQVTM, CDR2 ANQGSEA. V was shortened by 0 bases and J by 6 bases, with 6 bases between the two germline ends. The length of the CDR3 is 12 residues. This CDR3 reads CSVEEQPNEQFF. CDR3 in DNA: TGCAGCGTTGAAGAGCAGCCCAATGAGCAGTTCTTC.

This clonotype came up many times. The rearrangement uses TRBV9 and TRBJ2-3, with 7 bases fitting TRBD1. This CDR3 contains 16 residues. In germline, CDR1 is SGDLS, CDR2 YYNGEE. Trimming cost V 3 bases and J 0 bases; bases outside gene matches: 7. CDR3 loop: CASSAESGQSTDTQYF. Here the CDR3 DNA reads TGTGCCAGCAGCGCCGAATCGGGACAGAGCACAGATACGCAGTATTTT.

The DNA of the CDR3 is TGTGCCAGCAGTTTCCGGCCGGGACCGGCCCTCAATCAGCCCCAGCATTTT. Residues: CASSFRPGPALNQPQHF. This chain uses TRBV12-3 or TRBV12-4 with TRBJ1-5; TRBD1 might be the D (5 bases). Trimming stripped 3 bases from V and 3 bases from J, with 18 bases between. CDR3 size: 17 residues.

This clonotype has at least ten counts. The chain uses TRBV5-6 and TRBJ2-7; D is unclear. The V end lost 4 bases, the J end lost 5 bases, and 16 bases lay between the germline ends. The CDR3 loop spans 14 amino acids. Germline V gene lookup returns CDR1 SGHDT and CDR2 YYEEEE. As DNA, the CDR3 is TGTGCCAGCAGCCACCTGTTTACGCAGAACGAGCAGTACTTC. This translates into CASSHLFTQNEQYF.

For this clonotype: Since a much larger clone is just one base distant, this may be a read error. The V and J genes are TRBV3-1 and TRBJ2-5; TRBD2 matches 11 bases. The CDR3 consists of 17 residues. Germline trimming cut 7 bases from V and 1 base from J; bases unmatched to any gene: 11. CDR1 and CDR2 from the germline V gene are LGHDT and YNNKEL (reference sequence). This CDR3 reads CASTQMGLAAPQETQYF. In DNA form, the CDR3 reads TGTGCCAGCACCCAGATGGGACTAGCGGCGCCCCAAGAGACCCAGTACTTC.

There are many counts of this clonotype. The V call is TRBV12-3 or TRBV12-4, the J call TRBJ1-3, with D perhaps TRBD1 (5 bases). This CDR3 region has 14 residues. V shed 3 bases and J shed 2 bases, with 8 bases lying between them. The CDR3 region is CASSFGGAGNTIYF. CDR3 nucleotide sequence: TGTGCCAGCAGTTTTGGGGGGGCTGGAAACACCATATATTTT.

Ten or more counts support this clonotype. This CDR3 is CAISEPPVGETQYF. The CDR3 nucleotides read TGTGCCATCAGTGAGCCCCCGGTGGGGGAGACCCAGTACTTC. This sequence joins TRBV10-3 and TRBJ2-5; no clear D gene. This CDR3 contains 14 residues. Trimming cost V 2 bases and J 5 bases, with 12 bases left between them. CDR1 ENHRY and CDR2 SYGVKD come from the germline V gene.

This clonotype showed up many times. The chain employs TRBV5-1 and TRBJ1-1, with 8 bases lining up with TRBD1. Trimming removed 4 bases from V and 3 bases from J; junction bases left unmatched: 8. Germline V gene lookup returns CDR1 SGHRS and CDR2 YFSETQ. The CDR3 has 15 residues. CDR3 loop: CASSRPGGSDTEAFF. The DNA for the CDR3 is TGCGCCAGCAGCCGCCCAGGGGGCTCGGACACTGAAGCTTTCTTT.

The sample holds many counts of this clonotype. V gene TRBV5-6 combines with J gene TRBJ2-7; 8 positions agree with TRBD1. Per germline, CDR1 SGHDT and CDR2 YYEEEE. Trimming cost V 3 bases and J 3 bases; bases outside gene matches: 8. There are 15 residues in the CDR3. For the CDR3, the DNA is TGTGCCAGCAGCTCGAGGGACAGGACTGACTACGAGCAGTACTTC. This encodes CASSSRDRTDYEQYF.

This clonotype was counted ten times or more. The chain combines TRBV13 with TRBJ1-2, with TRBD1 as a possible D gene (6 bases). In germline, CDR1 is PRHDT, CDR2 FYEKMQ (reference sequence). V lost 5 bases, J lost 4 bases, and 14 bases lay in between. This CDR3 spans 14 amino acids. CDR3 region: CASSPRAGVYGYTF. CDR3 nucleotide sequence: TGTGCCAGCAGCCCCCGGGCAGGGGTCTATGGCTACACCTTC.

The chain employs TRBV7-9 and TRBJ2-5; D tentatively fits TRBD1 or TRBD2 (5 bases each). V was trimmed by 3 bases and J by 6 bases, leaving 14 bases between them. The germline V gene encodes CDR1 SEHNR and CDR2 FQNEAQ (reference sequence). CDR3 length: 14 residues. CDR3 in amino acids: CASSFGDRSQTQYF. In DNA, the CDR3 is TGTGCCAGCAGCTTCGGGGACCGCAGCCAGACCCAGTACTTC.

The V call is TRBV28, the J call TRBJ2-7; D may correspond to TRBD1 or TRBD2 (5 bases each). Per germline, CDR1 MDHEN and CDR2 SYDVKM. Trimming shortened V by 2 bases and J by 4 bases, and 18 bases separated the two germline ends. The CDR3 is 16 amino acids. The DNA of the CDR3 is TGTGCCAGCAGTTTAACGGGATCTACGGGGCTTTACGAGCAGTACTTC. Its protein is CASSLTGSTGLYEQYF.

This clonotype was counted at least ten times. The V and J genes are TRBV7-9 and TRBJ2-3; D is unclear. This CDR3 region has 16 residues. Trimming removed 5 bases at V and 2 bases at J, with 17 bases between. CDR1 SEHNR and CDR2 FQNEAQ come from the germline V gene (reference sequence). The CDR3 coding sequence is TGTGCCAGCAGCCCATTTCTAACGGATAACACAGATACGCAGTATTTT. As protein: CASSPFLTDNTDTQYF.

This clonotype was counted ten times or more. The chain carries TRBV20-1 and TRBJ2-1; 10 bases are a match to TRBD2. CDR3 length equals 15 residues. V gave up 0 bases and J gave up 8 bases; unmatched junction bases: 7. CDR1 and CDR2 (germline): DFQATT, SNEGSKA (reference sequence). CDR3 nucleotide sequence: TGCAGTGCTAGAGAGGGTAGCGGGGGGATATATGAGCAGTTCTTC. Its translation is CSAREGSGGIYEQFF.

This clonotype was detected ten times or more. V is TRBV5-1 and J is TRBJ1-1, with TRBD1 identical over 7 bases. V was clipped by 3 bases and J by 1 base; unmatched bases: 3. This CDR3 region has 14 residues. Germline V lookup: CDR1 SGHRS, CDR2 YFSETQ. In nucleotides, the CDR3 is TGCGCCAGCAGCTCCGACAGGGCGAACACTGAAGCTTTCTTT. This codes for CASSSDRANTEAFF.

This clonotype was seen at least ten times. The chain carries TRBV20-1 and TRBJ2-2; 8 nucleotides line up with TRBD1. CDR1 and CDR2 (germline): DFQATT, SNEGSKA (reference sequence). The CDR3 loop spans 15 amino acids. V lost 1 base to trimming and J lost 0 bases; unmatched junction nucleotides: 1. CDR3 region: CSARGGQANTGELFF. CDR3 DNA: TGCAGTGCTAGAGGGGGACAGGCGAACACCGGGGAGCTGTTTTTT.

This clonotype showed up many times. The chain links TRBV27 to TRBJ2-5, with TRBD1 matching over 9 bases. The CDR3 spans 17 residues. V dropped 9 bases and J dropped 3; count of bases not matched to a gene: 17. Germline CDR1 and CDR2: MNHEY and SMNVEV (reference sequence). CDR3 loop: CASNTGTGLRLKETQYF. For the CDR3, the DNA is TGTGCCAGTAACACCGGGACAGGGCTTCGTCTTAAAGAGACCCAGTACTTC.

This clonotype was seen many times. The chain employs TRBV5-1 and TRBJ2-5; no firm D call. The CDR3 contains 16 residues. V dropped 1 base and J dropped 2 bases, with 15 bases sitting between them. Germline V gene lookup returns CDR1 SGHRS and CDR2 YFSETQ. CDR3 sequence: CASSLLFPPTQETQYF. CDR3 sequence (DNA): TGCGCCAGCAGCTTGTTGTTTCCACCTACTCAAGAGACCCAGTACTTC.

This clonotype was seen many times. The CDR3 DNA is TGCAGTGCCCCGGGACTCCAAGCTTTCTTT. Translation: CSAPGLQAFF. The rearrangement uses TRBV20-1 and TRBJ1-1, with D possibly matching TRBD1 (5 bases). Germline V CDR1 and CDR2: DFQATT, SNEGSKA (reference sequence). Trimming cost V 6 bases and J 9 bases, with 11 bases left between them. The CDR3 loop spans 10 amino acids.